This TCR beta chain was documented in a study of blood T cell repertoires in COVID-19. Generated by immunoSEQ multiplex PCR, the TCRdb table keeps only in-frame clones and is missing some. The profile shows around 24,000 clones, 85% to 90% of them singletons. The Seattle patients, enrolled during active infection, were followed longitudinally. V gave up 2 bases and J gave up 1 base; unmatched junction bases: 9. CDR1 and CDR2 (germline): SGDLS, YYNGEE. CDR3 length equals 18 residues. Sequencing was carried out using peripheral blood. The sequence derives from a man in his sixties or seventies with COVID-19, enrolled during active disease. The chain employs TRBV9 and TRBJ2-1, with 10 bases lining up with TRBD2. CDR3 nucleotides: TGTGCCAGCAGCGTCCAACTAGCGGGGTTGGAGTCCTACAATGAGCAGTTCTTC. Translated, it gives CASSVQLAGLESYNEQFF.